The 19 T cell receptor beta chains below all came from one sample that was sequenced in a study of T cell repertoires in cytomegalovirus infection. A single record per CDR3 protein comes from TCRdb applying MiXCR to the reads. The data show just under 500,000 distinct CDR3 sequences, 30% to 40% seen once. These receptors' antigens are unknown. The specimen comprised cultured PBMCs, sampled from culture after CMV antigen stimulation. The receptors originated from a human donor in good health (CMV status not recorded). Some clones in this sample may be carry-over from other donors' samples.

This chain uses TRBV12-3 or TRBV12-4 with TRBJ2-1, with 12 bases matching TRBD2. J gave up 5 bases and V 5 bases, and 1 base lay outside the gene matches. The CDR3 has 14 amino acids. CDR3 loop: CASSRTSGDNEQFF. CDR3 in DNA: TGTGCCAGCAGTAGGACTAGCGGGGACAATGAGCAGTTCTTC.

The gene calls are TRBV7-6 and TRBJ2-1, with unresolved D. V was shortened by 1 base and J by 6 bases, with 13 bases between the two germline ends. CDR3 size: 15 residues. CDR1 SGHVS and CDR2 FNYEAQ come from the germline V gene. This CDR3 is CASSLGPKTGNEQFF. In DNA form, the CDR3 reads TGTGCCAGCAGCTTAGGCCCCAAGACTGGCAATGAGCAGTTCTTC.

The chain joins TRBV28 to TRBJ2-7; 8 bases agree with TRBD2. The CDR3 has 15 amino acids. With 6 bases clipped from V and 3 bases from J, the junction kept 10 bases outside the gene matches. Per germline, CDR1 MDHEN and CDR2 SYDVKM. The DNA for the CDR3 is TGTGCCAGCAGGGGAGCGGGGGCCCCCAACTACGAGCAGTACGTC. It is translated as CASRGAGAPNYEQYV.

This clonotype appeared a few times. The chain recombines TRBV27 with TRBJ2-1; 7 nucleotides agree with TRBD2. The CDR3 has 16 residues. The V gene's germline CDR1 is MNHEY and CDR2 SMNVEV (reference sequence). V lost 6 bases to trimming and J lost 3 bases; unmatched junction nucleotides: 11. CDR3 in amino acids: CASRDTPGLVYNEQFF. In DNA form, the CDR3 reads TGTGCCAGCAGGGACACCCCTGGACTAGTCTACAATGAGCAGTTCTTC.

The rearrangement uses TRBV6-2 or TRBV6-3 and TRBJ2-1; 8 nucleotides align to TRBD2. The germline V gene has CDR1 MNHEY and CDR2 SVGEGT. Trimming cost V 3 bases and J 5 bases; bases outside gene matches: 3. This CDR3 is 14 amino acids long. The chain's CDR3 is CASSYGTRNNEQFF. CDR3 coding DNA: TGTGCCAGCAGTTATGGGACTAGGAACAATGAGCAGTTCTTC.

CDR3 residues: CASSRFNLTGGTDTQYF. As DNA, the CDR3 is TGTGCCAGCAGCCGATTTAATCTAACAGGGGGCACAGATACGCAGTATTTT. The chain is built from TRBV6-8 and TRBJ2-3, with 7 bases that match TRBD1. CDR3 length: 17 residues. Germline lookup yields CDR1 MNHGY and CDR2 SAAAGT. J gave up 1 base and V 6 bases, and 13 bases lay outside the gene matches.

The chain has TRBV11-3 and TRBJ2-5, with D possibly matching TRBD2 (6 bases). Looked up from germline, CDR1 is SGHNT and CDR2 is YENEEA. With 4 bases removed from V and 4 bases from J, the gap between germline ends came to 13 bases. This CDR3 spans 14 amino acids. The CDR3: CASSSWGLGETQYF. Written as DNA, the CDR3 is TGTGCCAGCAGCTCTTGGGGACTTGGAGAGACCCAGTACTTC.

This chain connects TRBV7-4 to TRBJ2-3; possibly TRBD1 or TRBD2 for D (5 bases each). V lost 2 bases, J lost 4 bases, and 13 bases lay in between. Germline CDR1 and CDR2: SGHVT and SQSDAQ. This CDR3 region has 15 residues. Here the CDR3 reads CASSLRDPSSDTQYF. The CDR3 region has the DNA TGTGCCAGCAGCTTACGGGACCCCAGTTCAGATACGCAGTATTTT.

J is TRBJ2-7 and V is TRBV5-6; 10 bases line up with TRBD1. The CDR3 has 14 residues. The J segment lost 2 bases and the V segment lost 3 bases, leaving 2 bases of the junction unmatched. Germline V gene lookup returns CDR1 SGHDT and CDR2 YYEEEE. The CDR3 coding sequence is TGTGCCAGCAGCTACGGGACAGGGGCCTACGAGCAGTACTTC. This translates into CASSYGTGAYEQYF.

The chain combines TRBV10-3 with TRBJ1-3; no reliable D call. The CDR3 totals 14 residues. Per the germline V gene, CDR1 is ENHRY and CDR2 is SYGVKD. Trimming removed 2 bases from V and 4 bases from J, with 9 bases in between. The CDR3 DNA reads TGTGCCATCAGTGAGAGATTATCCGGAAACACCATATATTTT. It specifies CAISERLSGNTIYF.

This sequence joins TRBV11-2 and TRBJ1-4, with 8 bases identical to TRBD1. The CDR3 spans 16 residues. J was trimmed by 8 bases and V by 5 bases; bases with no gene match: 13. The germline gives CDR1 SGHAT, CDR2 FQNNGV. The CDR3: CASSSTQTGDGEKLFF. CDR3 nucleotide sequence: TGTGCCAGCAGCAGCACCCAGACAGGGGATGGCGAAAAACTGTTTTTT.

The sample holds many counts of this clonotype. The rearrangement uses TRBV7-2 and TRBJ2-7; 10 bases line up with TRBD2. In germline, CDR1 is SGHTA, CDR2 FQGNSA. V was clipped by 0 bases and J by 6 bases; unmatched bases: 8. This CDR3 is built from 16 residues. The DNA for the CDR3 is TGTGCCAGCAGCTTAGCCGGGACTAGCGTTACGCGCGAGCAGTACTTC. Translated: CASSLAGTSVTREQYF.

This clonotype has only a few counts. The chain uses TRBV6-2 or TRBV6-3 and TRBJ1-1; unclear D gene. The CDR3 totals 12 residues. CDR1 MNHEY and CDR2 SVGEGT come from the germline V gene. The germline V and J ends were trimmed by 8 bases and 6 bases, with 13 bases remaining between them. CDR3 loop: CASGDMTSEAFF. CDR3 bases: TGTGCCAGCGGTGACATGACTTCTGAAGCTTTCTTT.

The sample holds a few counts of this clonotype. The chain has TRBV7-2 and TRBJ2-5; 8 nucleotides line up with TRBD1. Germline V gene data show CDR1 as SGHTA and CDR2 as FQGNSA. V was pared by 3 bases and J by 5 bases, with 5 bases of the junction left unmatched. The CDR3 is 14 amino acids. The CDR3 loop is CASSFDRGRETQYF. CDR3 in DNA: TGTGCCAGCAGCTTCGACAGGGGACGCGAGACCCAGTACTTC.

This clonotype was counted a few times. The rearrangement joins TRBV7-2 to TRBJ2-3; D unclear. CDR3 length: 14 residues. Between the trimmed V and J ends, which lost 5 bases and 0 bases, there was a span of 9 bases. Germline V gene sequence: CDR1 SGHTA, CDR2 FQGNSA. The CDR3 is CASSPFDSTDTQYF. The CDR3 DNA is TGTGCCAGCAGCCCCTTTGACAGCACAGATACGCAGTATTTT.

This chain joins TRBV11-1 and TRBJ2-1, with 8 bases identical to TRBD2. Germline-derived CDR1 and CDR2 are SGHAT and FQDESV (reference sequence). The CDR3 extends over 15 amino acids. Unmatched junction bases numbered 11, after V lost 5 bases and J lost 8 bases. For the CDR3, the DNA is TGTGCCAGCAGCCTCGGGACTAGGGCCGTCTATGAGCAGTTCTTC. Amino acid sequence: CASSLGTRAVYEQFF.

The chain has TRBV19 and TRBJ2-4; 8 bases align to TRBD2. Germline CDR1 is LNHDA and CDR2 is SQIVND (reference sequence). This CDR3 region has 14 residues. V shed 10 bases, J shed 7 bases, and the junction held 12 bases outside the gene matches. DNA for the CDR3: TGTGCCACCTTCTCAGCGGGAGAACGTAACATTCAGTACTTC. Protein: CATFSAGERNIQYF.

This clonotype was observed many times. The germline gene is not matched at one end of the junction; a read error may be the cause. The chain joins TRBV7-2 to TRBJ2-1; 9 bases align to TRBD1. Germline CDR1 and CDR2: SGHTA and FQGNSA. This CDR3 has 17 residues. The CDR3 loop is CASTLGIRDRGWYEQFF. The CDR3 region has the DNA TGTGCCAGCACCTTAGGCATCCGAGACAGGGGGTGGTATGAGCAGTTCTTC. Variable domain in full (rest from reference TRBV7-2 and TRBJ2-1): GAGVSQSPSNKVTEKGKDVELRCDPISGHTALYWYRQSLGQGLEFLIYFQGNSAPDKSGLPSDRFSAERTGGSVSTLTIQRTQQEDSAVYLCASTLGIRDRGWYEQFFGPGTRLTVL.

The V call is TRBV7-2, the J call TRBJ2-3; possible D gene TRBD2, 5 bases. CDR3 length: 15 amino acids. Germline V CDR1 and CDR2: SGHTA, FQGNSA. V lost 1 base and J lost 3, with 11 bases in between. CDR3 DNA: TGTGCCAGCAGCTTAGTGGGGAGTTTGACAGATACGCAGTATTTT. It translates to CASSLVGSLTDTQYF. Together with reference TRBV7-2 and TRBJ2-3, the CDR3 gives the full variable domain: GAGVSQSPSNKVTEKGKDVELRCDPISGHTALYWYRQSLGQGLEFLIYFQGNSAPDKSGLPSDRFSAERTGGSVSTLTIQRTQQEDSAVYLCASSLVGSLTDTQYFGPGTRLTVL.